The clone carrying this T cell receptor beta chain was observed once. PCR primers comprised 60 Vbeta and 13 Jbeta primers. The table came from immunoSEQ multiplex PCR; TCRdb's copy has only in-frame clones and leaves some out. The table has some 200,000 clones, 70% to 85% seen once; the top ten hold 0.58%. The data derive from a study of cytomegalovirus exposure and HLA in healthy donors. The length of the CDR3 is 15 residues. In germline, CDR1 is SGHVS, CDR2 FQNEAQ. V gave up 2 bases and J gave up 5 bases, with 15 bases separating them. The rearrangement joins TRBV7-8 to TRBJ1-2; TRBD1 might be the D (6 bases). This clonotype was obtained from a woman between 35 and 50 years old in good health and CMV-seronegative. The sample was PBMCs. CDR3 amino acids: CASSLSAGAVYGYTF. For the CDR3, the DNA is TGTGCCAGCAGCTTAAGTGCAGGGGCGGTGTATGGCTACACCTTC.